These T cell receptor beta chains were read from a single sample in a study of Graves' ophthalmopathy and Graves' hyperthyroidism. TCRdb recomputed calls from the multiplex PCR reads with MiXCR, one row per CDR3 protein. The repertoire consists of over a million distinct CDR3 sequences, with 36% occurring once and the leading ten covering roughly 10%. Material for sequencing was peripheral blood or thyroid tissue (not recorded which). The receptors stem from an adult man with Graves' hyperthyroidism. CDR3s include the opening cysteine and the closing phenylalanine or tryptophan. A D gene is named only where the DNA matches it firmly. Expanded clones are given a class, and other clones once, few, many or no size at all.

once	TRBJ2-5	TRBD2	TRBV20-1	TGCAGTGCTCCTCCGACTAGCGGGAGGGCCAGGGAGACCCAGTACTTC	CSAPPTSGRARETQYF
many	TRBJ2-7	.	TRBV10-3	TGTGCCATCACCCGGGACTGGGGGAGGGAGCAGTACTTC	CAITRDWGREQYF
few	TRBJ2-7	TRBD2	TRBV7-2	TGTGCCAGCAGCCAGGCGGTAAGGACTAGCGGGGGCTACGAGCAGTACTTC	CASSQAVRTSGGYEQYF
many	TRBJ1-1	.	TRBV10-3	TGTGCCATCAGACCTAAGGACAGCATGAACACTGAAGCTTTCTTT	CAIRPKDSMNTEAFF
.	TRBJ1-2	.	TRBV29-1	TGCAGCGCCCGGTCGCAAAAAGATTCAGGCTACACCTTC	CSARSQKDSGYTF
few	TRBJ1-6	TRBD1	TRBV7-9	TGTGCCAGCAGCCCCTGGACAGGTCTCTCACCCCTCCACTTT	CASSPWTGLSPLHF
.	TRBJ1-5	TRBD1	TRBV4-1	TGCGCCAGCAGCCGCGCAGGACAGGGGAGCAATCAGCCCCAGCATTTT	CASSRAGQGSNQPQHF
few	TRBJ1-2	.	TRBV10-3	TGTGCCATCAGTCCCGGAGGACTGGTAGACTACACCTTC	CAISPGGLVDYTF
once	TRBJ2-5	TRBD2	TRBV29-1	TGCAGCGTTGAGGGTAGCGGGGGAAAGACCCAGTACTTC	CSVEGSGGKTQYF
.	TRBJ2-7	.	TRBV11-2	TGTGCCAGCAGCCCCGGTTGGAGGGGGCGTGAGCAGTACTTC	CASSPGWRGREQYF
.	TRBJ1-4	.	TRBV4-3	TGCGCCAGCAGCCAAGATATAGGGAGTGGAAGTGAAAAACTGTTTTTT	CASSQDIGSGSEKLFF
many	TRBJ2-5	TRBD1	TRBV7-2	TGTGCCAGCAGGTCTGCAGGGGGCGCGGAGACCCAGTACTTC	CASRSAGGAETQYF
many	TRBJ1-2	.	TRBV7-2	TGTGCCAGCAGCTTATCCGAGGGATATGGCTACACCTTC	CASSLSEGYGYTF
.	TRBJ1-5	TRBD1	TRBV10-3	TGTGCCATCAGTGGAAACAGGGGGTATCAGCCCCAGCATTTT	CAISGNRGYQPQHF
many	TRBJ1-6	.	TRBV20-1	TGCAGTGCGGCCGGGCTGGGTCACTCCTATAATTCACCCCTCCACTTT	CSAAGLGHSYNSPLHF
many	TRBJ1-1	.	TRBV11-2	TGTGCCAGCAGCTTAAAGTTGGGGGGAACTGAAGCTTTCTTT	CASSLKLGGTEAFF
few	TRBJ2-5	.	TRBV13	TGTGCCAGCAGCCCAAGGGGACTCCGGCCGGACAGAAAAGAGACCCAGTACTTC	CASSPRGLRPDRKETQYF
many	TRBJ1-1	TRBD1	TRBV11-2	TGTGCCAGCAGCACCGGGACAGGGTTGACTGAAGCTTTCTTT	CASSTGTGLTEAFF
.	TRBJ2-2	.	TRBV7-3	TGTGCCAGCAGCTTGAAGAGGAGCACCGGGGAGCTGTTTTTT	CASSLKRSTGELFF
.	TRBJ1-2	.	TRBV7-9	TGTGCCAGCAGCTCTTATTCGGGCAGGGCGTATGGCTACACCTTC	CASSSYSGRAYGYTF
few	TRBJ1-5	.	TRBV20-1	TGCAGTGCCGCGCAAGGGGATCAGCCCCAGCATTTT	CSAAQGDQPQHF
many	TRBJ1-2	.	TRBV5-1	TGCGCCAGCAGCGAATCAGGGGCCTATGGCTACACCTTC	CASSESGAYGYTF
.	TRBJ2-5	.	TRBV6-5	TGTGCCAGCAGTTATCCGGCCCAGAGCCAAGAGACCCAGTACTTC	CASSYPAQSQETQYF
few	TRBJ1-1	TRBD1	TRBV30	TGTGCCTGGAGTAAGTGGGACAGACTGAACACTGAAGCTTTCTTT	CAWSKWDRLNTEAFF
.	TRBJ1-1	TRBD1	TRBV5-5	TGTGCCAGCAACCACTACAGGGGGCTGGGGAACACTGAAGCTTTCTTT	CASNHYRGLGNTEAFF
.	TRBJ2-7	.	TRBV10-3	TGTGCCAGCAACAGGGTACACGAGCAGTACTTC	CASNRVHEQYF
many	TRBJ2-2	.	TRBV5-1	TGCGCCAGCAACCGGAACACAGCGAACACCGGGGAGCTGTTTTTT	CASNRNTANTGELFF
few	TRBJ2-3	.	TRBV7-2	TGTGCCAGCAGCTTTAGTGGAACAGATACGCAGTATTTT	CASSFSGTDTQYF
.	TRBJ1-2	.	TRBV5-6	TGTGCCAGCAGCTCCTGGGGGTCGGGCTACACCTTC	CASSSWGSGYTF
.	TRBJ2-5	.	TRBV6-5	TGTGCCAGCAGTTACTCGATTGGGCAGGGGATGGTGACCCAGTACTTC	CASSYSIGQGMVTQYF
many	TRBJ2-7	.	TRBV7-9	TGTGCCAGCAGCTTTCTCGCGGAGTCCTACGAGCAGTACTTC	CASSFLAESYEQYF
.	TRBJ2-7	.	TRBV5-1	TGTGCCAGCTCACTGAAGGACCCCTACGAGCAGTACTTC	CASSLKDPYEQYF
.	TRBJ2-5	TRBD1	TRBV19	TGTGCCAGTAACCGCGGACAGGGGGTGGGAGAGACCCAGTACTTC	CASNRGQGVGETQYF
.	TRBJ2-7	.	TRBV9	TGTGCCAGCAGCTCGGACAGGGATTGGAGCGGGGACGAGCAGTACTTC	CASSSDRDWSGDEQYF
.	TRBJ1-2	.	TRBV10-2	TGCGCCAGCAGTGAGCCGGACCGTGTTGCGCGGGGCTACACCTTC	CASSEPDRVARGYTF
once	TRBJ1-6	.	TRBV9	TGTGCCAGCAGCGGGGGCCGTCAAAGCTCCTATAATTCACCCCTCCACTTT	CASSGGRQSSYNSPLHF
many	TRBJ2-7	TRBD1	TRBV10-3	TGTGCCATCGGGACAGGGAACGGGTACGAGCAGTACTTC	CAIGTGNGYEQYF
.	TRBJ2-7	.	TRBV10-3	TGTGCCATAGCCAGCAGTTTTGGGCTAGGGGCCTCCTACGAGCAGTACTTC	CAIASSFGLGASYEQYF
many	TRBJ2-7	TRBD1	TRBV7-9	TGTGCCAGCAGCTTCACAGGGGTTTCGCCCTACGAGCAGTACTTC	CASSFTGVSPYEQYF
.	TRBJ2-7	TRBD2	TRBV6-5	TGTGCCAGCAGTTACTCAGCGAGGACTAGAGCCTACGAGCAGTACTTC	CASSYSARTRAYEQYF
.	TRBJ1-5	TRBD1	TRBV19	TGTGCCAGTGAAAGGGGACAGGGGAGTTTTTTCGGCAATCAGCCCCAGCATTTT	CASERGQGSFFGNQPQHF
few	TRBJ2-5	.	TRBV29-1	TGCAGCGCCCGGGACTCAATACAAGAGACCCAGTACTTC	CSARDSIQETQYF
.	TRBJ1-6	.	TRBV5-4	TGTGCCAGCAGCTTGTACGAAGGTCCACCCCTCCACTTT	CASSLYEGPPLHF
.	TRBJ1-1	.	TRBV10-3	TGTGCCATCAGTTTAAAGGTTTGGAACACTGAAGCTTTCTTT	CAISLKVWNTEAFF
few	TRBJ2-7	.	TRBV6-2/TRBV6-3	TGTGCCAGCAGTGAAGGAATCTTTGGCAGGAGTAGTGCGCAGTACTTC	CASSEGIFGRSSAQYF
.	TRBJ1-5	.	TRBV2	TGTGCCAGCAGCCAATGGGGGAGCAATCAGCCCCAGCATTTT	CASSQWGSNQPQHF
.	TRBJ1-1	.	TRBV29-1	TGCAGCGTGATCCCGGGGGGACAGAACACTGAAGCTTTCTTT	CSVIPGGQNTEAFF
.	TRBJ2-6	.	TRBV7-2	TGTGCCAGCAGCGAAATGTTAGGGACCAACGTCCTGACTTTC	CASSEMLGTNVLTF
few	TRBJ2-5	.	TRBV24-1	TGTGCCAGCAGTTCCACGGGGAGAGTTGAGACCCAGTACTTC	CASSSTGRVETQYF